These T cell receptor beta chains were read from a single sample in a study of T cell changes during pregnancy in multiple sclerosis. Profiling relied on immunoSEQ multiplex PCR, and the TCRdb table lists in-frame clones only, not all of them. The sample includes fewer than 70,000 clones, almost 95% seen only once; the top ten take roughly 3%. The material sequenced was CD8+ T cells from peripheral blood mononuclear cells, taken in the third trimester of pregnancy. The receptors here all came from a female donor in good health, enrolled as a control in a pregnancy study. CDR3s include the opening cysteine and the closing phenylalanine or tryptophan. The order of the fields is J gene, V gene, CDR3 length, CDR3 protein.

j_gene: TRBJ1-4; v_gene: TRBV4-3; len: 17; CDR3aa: CASSQGTDVATNEKLFF
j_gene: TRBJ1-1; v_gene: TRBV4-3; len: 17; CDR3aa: CASSQDIRAPLNTEAFF
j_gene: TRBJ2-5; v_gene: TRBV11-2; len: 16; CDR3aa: CASSLGGSAESETQYF
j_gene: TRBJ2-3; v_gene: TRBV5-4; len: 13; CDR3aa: CASRRDSPDTQYF
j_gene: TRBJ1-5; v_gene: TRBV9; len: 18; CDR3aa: CASSPRDRVLHSNQPQHF
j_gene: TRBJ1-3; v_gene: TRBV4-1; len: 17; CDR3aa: CASSFSGGTVSGNTIYF
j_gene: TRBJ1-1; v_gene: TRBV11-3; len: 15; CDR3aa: CASSRTPRGDTEAFF
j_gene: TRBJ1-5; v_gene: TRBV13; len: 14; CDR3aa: CASSVGTGGQPQHF
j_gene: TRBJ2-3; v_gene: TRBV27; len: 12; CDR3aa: CASSLTGDTQYF
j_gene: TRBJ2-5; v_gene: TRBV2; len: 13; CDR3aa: CASREQGGETQYF
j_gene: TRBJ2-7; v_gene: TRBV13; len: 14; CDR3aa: CASSPPDRPTEQYF
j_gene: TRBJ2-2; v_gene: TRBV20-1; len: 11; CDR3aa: CSARMSGELFF
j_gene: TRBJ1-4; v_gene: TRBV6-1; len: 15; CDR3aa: CASSEKDGEGEKLFF
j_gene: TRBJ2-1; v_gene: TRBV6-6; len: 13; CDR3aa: CASKGIAIDEQFF
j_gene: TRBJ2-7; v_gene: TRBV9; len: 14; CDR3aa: CASSVSRYSYEQYF
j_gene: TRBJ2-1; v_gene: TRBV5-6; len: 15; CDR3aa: CASSLVGGSYNEQFF
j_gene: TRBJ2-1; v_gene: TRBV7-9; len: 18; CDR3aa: CASSPRDLGDSPYNEQFF
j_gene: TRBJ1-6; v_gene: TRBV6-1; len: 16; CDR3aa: CASSETRGSPNSPLHF
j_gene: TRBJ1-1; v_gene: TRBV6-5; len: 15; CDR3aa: CASSRNGGANTEAFF
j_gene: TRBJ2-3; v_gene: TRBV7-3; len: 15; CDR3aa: CASSGGTGGADTQYF
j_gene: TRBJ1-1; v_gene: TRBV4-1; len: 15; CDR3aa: CASSQAPGTGFVAFF
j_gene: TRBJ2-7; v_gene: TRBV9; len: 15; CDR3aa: CASSFEGTGVHEQYF
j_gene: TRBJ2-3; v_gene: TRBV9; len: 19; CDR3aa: CASSTPSSGGGFFADTQYF
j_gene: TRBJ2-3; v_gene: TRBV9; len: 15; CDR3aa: CASSVTNSMLDTQYF
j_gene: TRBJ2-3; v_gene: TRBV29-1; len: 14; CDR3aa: CSVEGTKGTDTQYF
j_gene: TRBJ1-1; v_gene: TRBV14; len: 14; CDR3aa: CASSQGGVGTEAFF